This entry concerns a single T cell receptor (beta chain). The data derive from a study of T-cell memory formation after mild COVID-19. One entry per CDR3 protein, called by TCRdb with MiXCR from the 5' RACE reads. The sample records roughly 130,000 distinct CDR3 sequences, about 6% being singletons. This CDR3 is built from 18 residues. Germline CDR1 and CDR2: SGHDN and FVKESK. J was trimmed by 2 bases and V by 2 bases; bases with no gene match: 9. This sequence joins TRBV14 and TRBJ2-5, with 12 bases aligning to TRBD2. Source material: PBMCs or a T cell subset sorted from them (not recorded which). The receptor was derived from an adult woman who had mild COVID-19 (a few samples of this study predate the infection). Cell type and time point are not known. The CDR3 protein is CASSQLGLAGSRQETQYF. The CDR3, as DNA: TGTGCCAGCAGCCAATTGGGACTAGCGGGTTCCCGTCAAGAGACCCAGTACTTC.